The present T cell receptor (beta chain) was sequenced within a study of blood T cell repertoires in COVID-19. Background on the study: Sites in the United States, Italy and Spain provided acute and convalescent COVID-19 samples. T cells, B-cell-depleted T cells, or PBMCs supplied cDNA or gDNA.

This clone showed up just a few times. Original analysis: Scientists estimated how many nucleated cells there were by amplifying reference gene primers. Sequenced by immunoSEQ multiplex PCR; TCRdb stores in-frame clones only, minus some. V and J calls and clone size are as listed in that table; D and trimming were resolved from the DNA. The table lists more than 85,000 clones, roughly 85% of them singletons. Sample: peripheral blood. The clonotype was recovered from a woman older than 75 with active or convalescent COVID-19.

CDR3 nucleotides: TGTGCCACCAGCACGCGGGAGTGGCTCGAGCAGTACTTC. As protein: CATSTREWLEQYF. V is TRBV15 and J is TRBJ2-7; the match to TRBD2 covers 7 bases. Per germline, CDR1 LNHNV and CDR2 YYDKDF (reference sequence). The CDR3 has 13 residues. The junction had 6 bases not matched to a gene; V was cut back by 4 bases and J by 6 bases.